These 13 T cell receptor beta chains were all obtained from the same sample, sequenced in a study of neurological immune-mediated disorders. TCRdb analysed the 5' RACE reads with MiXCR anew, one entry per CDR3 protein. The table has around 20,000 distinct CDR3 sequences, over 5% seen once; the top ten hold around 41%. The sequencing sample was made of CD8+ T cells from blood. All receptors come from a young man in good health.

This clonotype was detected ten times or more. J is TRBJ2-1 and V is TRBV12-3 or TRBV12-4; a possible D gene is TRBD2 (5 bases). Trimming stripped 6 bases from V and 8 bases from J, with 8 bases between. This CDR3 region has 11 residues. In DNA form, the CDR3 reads TGTGCCAGCAGACTAGGATATGAGCAGTTCTTC. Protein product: CASRLGYEQFF.

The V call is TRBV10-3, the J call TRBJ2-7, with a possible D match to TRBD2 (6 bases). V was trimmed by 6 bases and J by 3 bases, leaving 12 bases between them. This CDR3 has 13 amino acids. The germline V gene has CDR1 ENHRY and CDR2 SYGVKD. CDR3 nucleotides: TGTGCCATCAGCTCCGGGACTCTCTACGAGCAGTACTTC. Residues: CAISSGTLYEQYF.

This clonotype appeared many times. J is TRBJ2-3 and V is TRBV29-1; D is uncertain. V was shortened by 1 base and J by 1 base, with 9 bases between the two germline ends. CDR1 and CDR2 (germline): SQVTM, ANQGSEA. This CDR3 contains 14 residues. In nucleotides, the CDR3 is TGCAGCGTTGAAGGAGACATTGGCACAGATACGCAGTATTTT. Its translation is CSVEGDIGTDTQYF.

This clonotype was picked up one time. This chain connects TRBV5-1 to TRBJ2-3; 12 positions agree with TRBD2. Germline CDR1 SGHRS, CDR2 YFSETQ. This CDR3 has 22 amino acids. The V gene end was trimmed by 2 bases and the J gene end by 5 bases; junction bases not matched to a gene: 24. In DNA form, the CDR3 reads TGCGCCAGCAGCTTTTTAGGGGCCAACGTCCTGACTAGCGGGGGCCAGGGAGATACGCAGTATTTT. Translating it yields CASSFLGANVLTSGGQGDTQYF.

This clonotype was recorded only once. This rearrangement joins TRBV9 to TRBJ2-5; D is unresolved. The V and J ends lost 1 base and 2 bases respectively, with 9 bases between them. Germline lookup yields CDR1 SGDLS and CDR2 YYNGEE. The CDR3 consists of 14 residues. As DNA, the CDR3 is TGTGCCAGCAGCGTAAGGAAGATACAAGAGACCCAGTACTTC. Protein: CASSVRKIQETQYF.

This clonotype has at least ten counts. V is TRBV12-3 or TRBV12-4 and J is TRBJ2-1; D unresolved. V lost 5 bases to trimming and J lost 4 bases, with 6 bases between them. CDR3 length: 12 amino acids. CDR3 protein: CASSPGYNEQFF. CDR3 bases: TGTGCCAGCAGTCCCGGTTACAATGAGCAGTTCTTC.

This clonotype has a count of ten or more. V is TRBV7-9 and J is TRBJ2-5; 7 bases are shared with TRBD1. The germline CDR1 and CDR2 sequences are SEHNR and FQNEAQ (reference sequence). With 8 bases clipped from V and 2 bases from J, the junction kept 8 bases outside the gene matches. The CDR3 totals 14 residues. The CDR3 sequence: CASGKQGRQETQYF. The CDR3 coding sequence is TGTGCCAGCGGAAAACAGGGGCGACAAGAGACCCAGTACTTC.

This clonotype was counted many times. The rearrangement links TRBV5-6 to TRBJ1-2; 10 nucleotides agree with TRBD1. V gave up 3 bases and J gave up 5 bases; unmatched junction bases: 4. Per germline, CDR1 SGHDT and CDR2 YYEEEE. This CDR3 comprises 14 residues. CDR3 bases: TGTGCCAGCAGCTGGACAGGGGGTGATTATGGCTACACCTTC. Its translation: CASSWTGGDYGYTF.

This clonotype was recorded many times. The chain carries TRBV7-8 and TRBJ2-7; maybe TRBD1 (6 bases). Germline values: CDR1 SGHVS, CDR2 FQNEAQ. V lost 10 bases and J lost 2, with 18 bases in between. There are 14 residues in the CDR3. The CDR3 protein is CATIPGHRPYEQYF. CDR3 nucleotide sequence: TGTGCCACCATTCCGGGACACCGCCCCTACGAGCAGTACTTC.

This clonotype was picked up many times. CDR3 nucleotide sequence: TGTGCCAGCAGTTTCGTGGCGAATTCACCCCTCCACTTT. It is translated as CASSFVANSPLHF. This chain uses TRBV27 with TRBJ1-6; D uncertain. CDR1 is MNHEY and CDR2 is SMNVEV in the germline V gene (reference sequence). The CDR3 consists of 13 residues. With 3 bases removed from V and 7 bases from J, the gap between germline ends came to 7 bases.

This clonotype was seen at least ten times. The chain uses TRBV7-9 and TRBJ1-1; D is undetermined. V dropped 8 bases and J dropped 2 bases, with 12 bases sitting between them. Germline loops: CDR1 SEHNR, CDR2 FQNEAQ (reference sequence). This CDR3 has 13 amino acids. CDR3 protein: CASGGTTNTEAFF. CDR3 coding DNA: TGTGCCAGCGGAGGCACAACCAACACTGAAGCTTTCTTT.

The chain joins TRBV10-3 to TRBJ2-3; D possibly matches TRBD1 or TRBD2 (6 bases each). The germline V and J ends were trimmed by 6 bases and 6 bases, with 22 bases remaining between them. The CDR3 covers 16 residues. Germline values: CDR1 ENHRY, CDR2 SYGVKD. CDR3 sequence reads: CAISRVGGAFSDTQYF. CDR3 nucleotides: TGTGCCATCAGCCGCGTCGGGGGCGCGTTCTCGGATACGCAGTATTTT.

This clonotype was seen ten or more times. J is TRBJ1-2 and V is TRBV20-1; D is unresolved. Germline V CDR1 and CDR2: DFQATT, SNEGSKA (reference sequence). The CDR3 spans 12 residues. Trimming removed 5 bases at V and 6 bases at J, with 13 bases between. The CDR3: CSAFSPGDGYTF. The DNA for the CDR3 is TGCAGTGCTTTCAGTCCCGGGGATGGCTACACCTTC.